There are many counts of the clone carrying this TCR beta chain. Antigen specificity is unknown. These data belong to a study of T cells in Graves' hyperthyroidism and ophthalmopathy. Amplification targeted TCR beta CDR3 regions from RNA transcripts. Initially, a first-round RT-PCR of the TCR CDR3 employed the HTBI primer set. TCRdb processed the multiplex PCR reads anew with MiXCR; each CDR3 protein has one entry. The sample holds hundreds of thousands of distinct CDR3 sequences, approximately 14% seen once. V trimming: 0 bases; J trimming: 9 bases; junction bases outside the gene matches: 5. The germline CDR1 and CDR2 sequences are SGHTS and YDEGEE. This CDR3 has 14 amino acids. Overall study findings and caveats: Among thyroid clonotypes expanded above 0.001, most also appeared in blood.

The chain uses TRBV5-8 and TRBJ2-1, with 8 bases that match TRBD1. This sequence was found in a woman in her twenties or thirties with Graves' hyperthyroidism that later progressed to Graves' ophthalmopathy. The sample was blood. This CDR3 is CASSLDPGGSEQFF. The CDR3 DNA is TGTGCCAGCAGCTTGGATCCAGGGGGCTCTGAGCAGTTCTTC.